This TCR beta chain comes out of a study of blood T cells in healthy people across ages. The overall study: Template-switching capture recovered about one barcoded beta molecule per two T cells.

A note on this clonotype: Antigen specificity is unknown.

With V trimmed by 5 bases and J by 2 bases, 5 bases remained unmatched. Germline CDR1 is SGHTA and CDR2 is FQGNSA. The CDR3 is 15 residues long. Study-wide points: Age showed a roughly linear inverse relationship with TCR beta diversity per million T cells. Long-lived donors carried more naive CD4+ cells and greater diversity than aged donors.

Total RNA, at least 5 micrograms per sample, was extracted from PBMCs. A J-beta primer mix and a sample-barcoded 5' primer were used in a second PCR of roughly 7 to 12 cycles. TCRdb re-analysed the 5' RACE reads in MiXCR, keeping a single row per CDR3 protein. The sample has 850,000 to 1,000,000 distinct CDR3 sequences, 40% to 60% seen once. This receptor was obtained from a man aged 25-40 years in good health. Sample: blood. The rearrangement joins TRBV7-2 to TRBJ2-5; the match to TRBD2 covers 10 bases. The CDR3, as DNA: TGTGCCAGCAGCGTGACTAGCGGGTTACAAGAGACCCAGTACTTC. Protein product: CASSVTSGLQETQYF.